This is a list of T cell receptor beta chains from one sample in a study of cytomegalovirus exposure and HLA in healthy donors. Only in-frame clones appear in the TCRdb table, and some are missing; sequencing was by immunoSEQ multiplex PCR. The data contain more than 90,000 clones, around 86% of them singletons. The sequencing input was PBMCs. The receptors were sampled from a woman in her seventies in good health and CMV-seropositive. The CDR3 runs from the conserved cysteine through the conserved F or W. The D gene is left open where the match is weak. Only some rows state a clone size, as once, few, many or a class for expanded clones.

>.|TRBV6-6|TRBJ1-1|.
CASREQGNTEAFF
TGTGCCAGCAGGGAACAGGGGAACACTGAAGCTTTCTTT
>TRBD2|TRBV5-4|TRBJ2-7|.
CASSLPTSGSSYEQYF
TGTGCCAGCAGCTTGCCCACTAGCGGGAGCTCCTACGAGCAGTACTTC
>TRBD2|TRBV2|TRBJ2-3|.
CASSEEAGGQGNTQYF
TGTGCCAGCAGTGAAGAGGCGGGAGGCCAAGGGAATACGCAGTATTTT
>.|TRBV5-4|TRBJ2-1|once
CASSLGQGFPGEQFF
TGTGCCAGCAGCTTGGGGCAGGGGTTCCCGGGAGAGCAGTTCTTC
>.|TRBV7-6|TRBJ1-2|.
CASSPTGNYGYTF
TGTGCCAGCAGCCCTACGGGGAACTATGGCTACACCTTC
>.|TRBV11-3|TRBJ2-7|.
CASSLRSQGDEQYF
TGTGCCAGCAGCTTAAGAAGCCAAGGGGACGAGCAGTACTTC
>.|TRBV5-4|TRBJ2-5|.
CASSLKSSSTEETQYF
TGTGCCAGCAGCCTGAAATCGTCTAGCACGGAAGAGACCCAGTACTTC
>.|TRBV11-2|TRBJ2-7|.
CASSLGAWGVYEQYF
TGTGCCAGCAGCTTAGGGGCCTGGGGGGTATACGAGCAGTACTTC
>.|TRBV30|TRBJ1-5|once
CAWSGSRQSNQPQHF
TGTGCCTGGAGTGGGTCCAGGCAGAGCAATCAGCCCCAGCATTTT
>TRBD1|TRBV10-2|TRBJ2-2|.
CASRARQGYGELSF
TGCGCCAGCAGGGCTAGACAGGGGTACGGGGAGCTGTCTTTT
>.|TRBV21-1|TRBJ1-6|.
CASSKIRRGYNSPLHF
TGTGCCAGCAGCAAGATTCGGCGGGGTTATAATTCACCCCTCCACTTT
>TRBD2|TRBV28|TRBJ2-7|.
CASSRLAGGLSYEQYF
TGTGCCAGCTCCCGACTAGCGGGAGGCCTCTCCTACGAGCAGTACTTC
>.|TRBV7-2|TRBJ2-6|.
CASSLGQGKSSGANVLTF
TGTGCCAGCAGCTTAGGGCAGGGCAAAAGCTCTGGGGCCAACGTCCTGACTTTC
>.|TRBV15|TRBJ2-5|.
CATSRGILGEGSPAETQYF
TGTGCCACCAGCAGGGGTATTTTGGGAGAGGGTTCCCCTGCCGAGACCCAGTACTTC
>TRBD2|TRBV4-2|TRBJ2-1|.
CASSQGISGRVRNEQFF
TGTGCCAGCAGCCAAGGGATCAGCGGGAGAGTCCGAAATGAGCAGTTCTTC
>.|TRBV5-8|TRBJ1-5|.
CAAGGLFSNQPQHF
TGTGCCGCGGGGGGGCTTTTTAGCAATCAGCCCCAGCATTTT
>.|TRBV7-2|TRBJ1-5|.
CASSYRDKPQHF
TGTGCCAGCAGCTACCGGGACAAGCCCCAGCATTTT
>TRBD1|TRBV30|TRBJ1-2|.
CAWSVQGSFYGYTF
TGTGCCTGGAGTGTACAGGGGTCCTTCTATGGCTACACCTTC
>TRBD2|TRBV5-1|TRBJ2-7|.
CASSLAQGGSGYEQYF
TGCGCCAGCAGCTTGGCCCAGGGCGGGAGCGGCTACGAGCAGTACTTC
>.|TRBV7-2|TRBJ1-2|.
CASSPFELQGGYTF
TGTGCCAGCAGCCCCTTCGAATTACAGGGCGGCTACACCTTC
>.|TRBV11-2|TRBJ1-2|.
CASSLGSFYGYTF
TGTGCCAGCAGCTTAGGGAGTTTCTATGGCTACACCTTC
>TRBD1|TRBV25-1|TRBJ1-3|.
CASTKGGTVGNIIYF
TGTGCCAGCACCAAAGGCGGGACAGTCGGAAACATCATATATTTT
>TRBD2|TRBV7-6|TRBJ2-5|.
CASSFNPGLAGQETQYF
TGTGCCAGCAGCTTTAACCCGGGACTAGCGGGCCAAGAGACCCAGTACTTC
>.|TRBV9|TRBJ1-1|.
CASSARQDLVNTEAFF
TGTGCCAGCAGCGCGCGACAGGACCTTGTGAACACTGAAGCTTTCTTT